Following are 18 T cell receptor beta chains from one sample sequenced in a study of cytomegalovirus exposure and HLA in healthy donors. Vbeta (60) and Jbeta (13) primers were used in the PCR. Repertoires were generated with immunoSEQ multiplex PCR, while TCRdb's copy carries only in-frame clones and drops some. The sample's table shows 100,000 to 150,000 clones. The specimen sequenced was PBMCs. These receptors all stem from a man aged 25 to 45 in good health and CMV-seronegative.

The genes are TRBV7-6 and TRBJ2-1, with 7 bases aligning to TRBD2. Germline CDR1 SGHVS, CDR2 FNYEAQ. This CDR3 is 15 amino acids long. V lost 3 bases and J lost 8; bases outside the gene matches: 10. The DNA for the CDR3 is TGTGCCAGCAGCTTCCGTGCTAGCGGAGCGTATGAGCAGTTCTTC. It is translated as CASSFRASGAYEQFF.

The gene calls are TRBV7-9 and TRBJ2-5; D unresolved. The J call may be mistaken, given a closer DNA end match to TRBJ2-7. This CDR3 has 12 residues. Germline CDR1 and CDR2: SEHNR and FQNEAQ (reference sequence). The CDR3 spells CASSLGRVEQYF. For the CDR3, the DNA is TGTGCCAGCAGCTTGGGCCGCGTCGAGCAGTACTTC.

The chain has TRBV7-3 and TRBJ2-6, with D maybe TRBD1 (5 bases). V dropped 5 bases and J dropped 4 bases, with 15 bases sitting between them. The CDR3 sequence is 16 residues long. CDR1 is SGHTA, CDR2 FQGTGA, per germline. Here the CDR3 reads CASSPALGAGANVLTF. Here the CDR3 DNA reads TGTGCCAGCAGCCCCGCCCTTGGGGCGGGGGCCAACGTCCTGACTTTC.

The chain recombines TRBV5-6 with TRBJ2-7; TRBD2 agrees at 8 bases. The CDR3 loop spans 15 amino acids. Germline loops: CDR1 SGHDT, CDR2 YYEEEE. V shed 0 bases, J shed 7 bases, and the junction held 9 bases outside the gene matches. CDR3 sequence: CASSLVGSGGQEQYF. The CDR3 DNA is TGTGCCAGCAGCTTGGTAGGCAGCGGGGGACAAGAGCAGTACTTC. Using reference TRBV5-6 and TRBJ2-7 for the parts outside the CDR3, the full variable domain is DAGVTQSPTHLIKTRGQQVTLRCSPKSGHDTVSWYQQALGQGPQFIFQYYEEEERQRGNFPDRFSGHQFPNYSSELNVNALLLGDSALYLCASSLVGSGGQEQYFGPGTRLTVT.

The chain carries TRBV5-1 and TRBJ2-1; TRBD2 aligns across 11 bases. V gave up 4 bases and J gave up 2 bases; unmatched junction bases: 23. The CDR3 has 22 amino acids. Looked up from germline, CDR1 is SGHRS and CDR2 is YFSETQ. The CDR3 nucleotides read TGCGCCAGCAGCCCCACCCCGGGATTCCCGGGACTAGCGGAGGGAACCTACAATGAGCAGTTCTTC. Translated, it gives CASSPTPGFPGLAEGTYNEQFF.

The chain recombines TRBV2 with TRBJ2-1; weak D call: TRBD2 (5 bases). The V end lost 9 bases, the J end lost 0 bases, and 9 bases lay between the germline ends. The germline V gene encodes CDR1 SNHLY and CDR2 FYNNEI. This CDR3 comprises 13 residues. The CDR3 reads CARSGLSYNEQFF. In DNA, the CDR3 is TGTGCCAGGAGCGGCCTCTCCTACAATGAGCAGTTCTTC.

J is TRBJ1-4 and V is TRBV7-2, with D possibly matching TRBD1 (6 bases). Germline V gene data show CDR1 as SGHTA and CDR2 as FQGNSA. This CDR3 is built from 15 residues. The V end lost 5 bases, the J end lost 7 bases, and 17 bases lay between the germline ends. The CDR3 protein is CASSTTGLSGEKLFF. CDR3 sequence (DNA): TGTGCCAGCAGCACAACAGGGTTATCGGGTGAAAAACTGTTTTTT.

The chain joins TRBV28 to TRBJ2-7; 14 nucleotides align to TRBD2. Per the germline V gene, CDR1 is MDHEN and CDR2 is SYDVKM. CDR3 length equals 19 residues. The J segment lost 2 bases and the V segment lost 5 bases, leaving 14 bases of the junction unmatched. Here the CDR3 DNA reads TGTGCCAGCAGTACGACATATGGGACTAGCGGGAGCTTCACCTACGAGCAGTACTTC. Translated: CASSTTYGTSGSFTYEQYF.

V usage is TRBV11-2 and J usage is TRBJ1-2; tentative D call: TRBD1 (6 bases). Germline V gives CDR1 SGHAT, CDR2 FQNNGV. The CDR3 spans 14 residues. The V end lost 1 base, the J end lost 4 bases, and 10 bases lay between the germline ends. Written as DNA, the CDR3 is TGTGCCAGCAGCTTAGGGACAGTGACCTATGGCTACACCTTC. Protein sequence: CASSLGTVTYGYTF.

The CDR3 DNA is TGTGCCAGCTCCCGGGACAGGGGGAATGAGCAGTTCTTC. Translated: CASSRDRGNEQFF. V and J are TRBV18 and TRBJ2-1, with 11 bases aligning to TRBD1. The V and J ends lost 6 bases and 7 bases, in that order; junction bases with no gene match: 2. The CDR3 is made up of 13 amino acids. Germline V gene data show CDR1 as KGHSH and CDR2 as LQKENI.

With regard to this clone: The junction and the germline gene differ at one end; a read error may be behind it. The chain uses TRBV5-4 and TRBJ2-7; TRBD2 agrees at 13 bases. This CDR3 region has 17 residues. Germline V gene sequence: CDR1 SGHNT, CDR2 YYREEE (reference sequence). The DNA of the CDR3 is TGTGCCAGCAGGGGTTCCGGGACTAGCGGGATATCCTCCGAGCAGTACTTC. Its translation is CASRGSGTSGISSEQYF.

V usage is TRBV10-1 and J usage is TRBJ2-6, with D possibly TRBD2 on 7 matching bases. CDR3 length: 16 residues. Germline V gene lookup returns CDR1 WNHNN and CDR2 SYGVQD (reference sequence). The V gene lost 3 bases and the J gene lost 3 bases, with 12 bases spanning the gap. CDR3 DNA: TGCGCCAGCAGTGACCGCGGGGGCAGTGGGGCCAACGTCCTGACTTTC. Translating gives CASSDRGGSGANVLTF.

V gene TRBV7-3 combines with J gene TRBJ1-2; D not certain. There are 13 residues in the CDR3. The V gene lost 3 bases and the J gene lost 6 bases, with 11 bases spanning the gap. Germline loops: CDR1 SGHTA, CDR2 FQGTGA. Written as DNA, the CDR3 is TGTGCCAGCAGCTTTCGGGGAGGCGATGGCTACACCTTC. It codes for CASSFRGGDGYTF.

The CDR3, as DNA: TGTGCCAGTAGAACCCAGGGGGCGAAAGGGCCCCAGCATTTT. Amino acids: CASRTQGAKGPQHF. J is TRBJ1-5 and V is TRBV19, with 8 bases lining up with TRBD1. The CDR3 sequence is 14 residues long. V trimming: 6 bases; J trimming: 9 bases; junction bases outside the gene matches: 10. Germline V gives CDR1 LNHDA, CDR2 SQIVND (reference sequence).

The chain has TRBV5-1 and TRBJ1-1; TRBD1 matches at 9 bases. Germline-derived CDR1 and CDR2 are SGHRS and YFSETQ. This CDR3 contains 16 residues. The junction had 7 bases not matched to a gene; V was cut back by 4 bases and J by 0 bases. The CDR3 loop is CASSPGDRDVNTEAFF. The DNA of the CDR3 is TGCGCCAGCAGCCCCGGGGACAGGGACGTGAACACTGAAGCTTTCTTT.

CDR3 loop: CASAAEGLVSPDTQYF. CDR3 DNA: TGTGCTAGTGCCGCTGAGGGACTAGTTAGTCCAGATACGCAGTATTTT. The rearrangement uses TRBV12-5 and TRBJ2-3; 8 bases agree with TRBD2. Germline V lookup: CDR1 LGHNT, CDR2 FRNRAP. The CDR3 has 16 residues. V dropped 7 bases and J dropped 4; count of bases not matched to a gene: 13.

The CDR3 DNA sequence: TGCGCCAGCAGCCAAGAAGCTAGCGGGAGCGGAGAGCAGTACTTC. It encodes CASSQEASGSGEQYF. The V and J genes are TRBV4-1 and TRBJ2-7, with 10 nucleotides matching TRBD2. This CDR3 is 15 amino acids long. The J segment lost 7 bases and the V segment lost 0 bases, leaving 6 bases of the junction unmatched. Germline V gives CDR1 MGHRA, CDR2 YSYEKL.

This chain's CDR3 is CASSSPGSYNEQFF. CDR3 coding DNA: TGTGCCAGCAGTTCCCCCGGGTCCTACAATGAGCAGTTCTTC. The chain has TRBV6-5 and TRBJ2-1; D is unclear. V was trimmed by 4 bases and J by 1 base, leaving 8 bases between them. There are 14 residues in the CDR3. CDR1 and CDR2 from the germline V gene are MNHEY and SVGAGI.